This entry lists 9 T cell receptor beta chains sequenced from one sample in a study of T-cell memory formation after mild COVID-19. TCRdb recomputed calls from the 5' RACE reads with MiXCR, one row per CDR3 protein. The table shows hundreds of thousands of distinct CDR3 sequences, with around 21% occurring only once. Sequencing was performed on PBMCs or a T cell subset sorted from them (not recorded which). The receptors originated from an adult woman who had mild COVID-19 (a few samples of this study predate the infection). Cell type and time point are not known.

The chain recombines TRBV18 with TRBJ2-1, with 9 bases aligning to TRBD2. The CDR3 covers 16 residues. Germline V CDR1 and CDR2: KGHSH, LQKENI. J was trimmed by 4 bases and V by 0 bases; bases with no gene match: 4. DNA for the CDR3: TGTGCCAGCTCACCACCTAGCGGGGGTATTTACAATGAGCAGTTCTTC. Encoded protein: CASSPPSGGIYNEQFF.

This clonotype turned up a few times. The chain joins TRBV18 to TRBJ2-4; no clear D. Trimming took off 2 bases at V and 0 bases at J, with 5 bases between the two ends. The CDR3 totals 14 residues. Germline V gene data show CDR1 as KGHSH and CDR2 as LQKENI. This CDR3 is CASSPAVAKNIQYF. CDR3 nucleotide sequence: TGTGCCAGCTCACCAGCGGTAGCCAAAAACATTCAGTACTTC.

V and J are TRBV19 and TRBJ1-1; D may be TRBD1 (5 bases). Trimming left V 5 bases short and J 1 base short, with 8 bases between. CDR3 length: 13 residues. CDR1 is LNHDA, CDR2 SQIVND, per germline (reference sequence). The CDR3, as DNA: TGTGCCAGTAGTGGGGCCTCGAACACTGAAGCTTTCTTT. Residues: CASSGASNTEAFF.

The rearrangement joins TRBV14 to TRBJ2-7; D not resolved. CDR1 SGHDN and CDR2 FVKESK come from the germline V gene. CDR3 length equals 13 residues. V was shortened by 1 base and J by 4 bases, with 8 bases between the two germline ends. The CDR3 sequence is CASSQVQYYEQYF. DNA of the CDR3: TGTGCCAGCAGCCAAGTGCAGTATTACGAGCAGTACTTC.

This clonotype has only a few counts. The CDR3 nucleotides read TGCGCCAGCAGCTACGGGACAGGAACCGAAGCTTTCTTT. It yields the protein CASSYGTGTEAFF. This rearrangement joins TRBV5-1 to TRBJ1-1; 8 nucleotides agree with TRBD1. From germline, CDR1 is SGHRS and CDR2 YFSETQ. V shed 3 bases, J shed 8 bases, and the junction held 6 bases outside the gene matches. The CDR3 runs to 13 residues.

This clonotype came up a few times. The chain links TRBV11-1 to TRBJ2-7, with TRBD2 identical over 8 bases. Germline loops: CDR1 SGHAT, CDR2 FQDESV (reference sequence). The CDR3 runs to 14 residues. J was trimmed by 3 bases and V by 1 base; bases with no gene match: 2. Written as DNA, the CDR3 is TGTGCCAGCAGCTTAGGGGGACTAGTCTACGAGCAGTACTTC. This encodes CASSLGGLVYEQYF.

The chain combines TRBV24-1 with TRBJ2-1; 11 bases are shared with TRBD2. The junction had 3 bases not matched to a gene; V was cut back by 7 bases and J by 8 bases. This CDR3 has 13 amino acids. Germline-derived CDR1 and CDR2 are KGHDR and SFDVKD. The CDR3 is CATRLAGADEQFF. As DNA, the CDR3 is TGTGCCACCAGACTAGCGGGAGCGGATGAGCAGTTCTTC.

The rearrangement joins TRBV6-5 to TRBJ1-1; 7 bases map to TRBD1. J was trimmed by 4 bases and V by 4 bases; bases with no gene match: 9. Looked up from germline, CDR1 is MNHEY and CDR2 is SVGAGI. The CDR3 runs 15 residues. CDR3 protein: CASSSIQGRATEAFF. CDR3 nucleotide sequence: TGTGCCAGCAGTTCAATACAGGGGAGGGCCACTGAAGCTTTCTTT.

The chain uses TRBV29-1 and TRBJ2-7, with D hard to call. Germline V CDR1 and CDR2: SQVTM, ANQGSEA. The CDR3 length is 12 residues. V lost 4 bases, J lost 2 bases, and 9 bases lay in between. The CDR3 protein is CSVGFGPYEQYF. CDR3 sequence (DNA): TGCAGCGTTGGATTCGGGCCCTACGAGCAGTACTTC.